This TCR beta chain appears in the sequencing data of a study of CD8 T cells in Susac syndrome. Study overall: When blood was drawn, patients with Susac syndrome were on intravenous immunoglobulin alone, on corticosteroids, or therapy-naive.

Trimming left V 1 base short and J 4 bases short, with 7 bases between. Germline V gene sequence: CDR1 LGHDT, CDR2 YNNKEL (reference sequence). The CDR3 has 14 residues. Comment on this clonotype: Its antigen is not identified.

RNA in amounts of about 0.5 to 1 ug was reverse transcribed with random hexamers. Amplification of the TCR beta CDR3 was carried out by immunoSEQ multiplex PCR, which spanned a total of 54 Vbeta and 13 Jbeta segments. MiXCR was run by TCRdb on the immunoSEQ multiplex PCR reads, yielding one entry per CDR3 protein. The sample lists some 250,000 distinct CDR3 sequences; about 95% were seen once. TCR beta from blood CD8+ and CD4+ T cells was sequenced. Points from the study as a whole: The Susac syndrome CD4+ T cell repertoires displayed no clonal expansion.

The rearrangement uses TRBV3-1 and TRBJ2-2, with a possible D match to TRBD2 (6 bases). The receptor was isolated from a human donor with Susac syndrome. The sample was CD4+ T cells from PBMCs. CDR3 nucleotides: TGTGCCAGCAGCCAAGTCGGGGGCACCGGGGAGCTGTTTTTT. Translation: CASSQVGGTGELFF.